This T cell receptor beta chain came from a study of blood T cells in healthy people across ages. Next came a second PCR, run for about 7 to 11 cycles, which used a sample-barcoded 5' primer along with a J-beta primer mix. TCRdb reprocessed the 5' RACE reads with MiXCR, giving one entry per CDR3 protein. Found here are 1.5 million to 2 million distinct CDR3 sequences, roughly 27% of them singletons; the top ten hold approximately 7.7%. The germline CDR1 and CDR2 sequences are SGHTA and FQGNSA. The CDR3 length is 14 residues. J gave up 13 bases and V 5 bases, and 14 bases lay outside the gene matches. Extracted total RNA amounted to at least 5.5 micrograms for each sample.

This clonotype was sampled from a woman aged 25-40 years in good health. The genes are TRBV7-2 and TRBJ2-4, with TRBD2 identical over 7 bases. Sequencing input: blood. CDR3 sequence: CASSPASGYNEQYF. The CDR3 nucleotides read TGTGCCAGCAGCCCGGCTAGCGGATACAATGAGCAGTACTTC.